This T cell receptor beta chain comes out of a study of blood T cell repertoires in COVID-19. Overall study: The United States, Italy and Spain supplied acute and convalescent COVID-19 samples. PBMCs, B-cell-depleted T cells, or T cells provided the cDNA or gDNA that made up the material.

The protocol was immunoSEQ multiplex PCR, while the TCRdb copy is restricted to in-frame clones and leaves out a portion. There are around 300,000 clones in the sample; approximately 90% occur only once, and around 2.2% lies in the top ten. Germline-derived CDR1 and CDR2 are LGHDT and YNNKEL (reference sequence). With V trimmed by 5 bases and J by 4 bases, 10 bases remained unmatched. The CDR3 has 15 amino acids. The chain links TRBV3-1 (or the pseudogene TRBV3-2) to TRBJ1-2; 7 positions agree with TRBD1. The origin of this receptor is a woman in her 30s with COVID-19, enrolled during active disease. Sequencing used peripheral blood. The chain's CDR3 is CASSNKQGKAYGYTF. CDR3 coding DNA: TGTGCCAGCAGCAACAAACAGGGGAAAGCCTATGGCTACACCTTC.